One and the same sample provided the 13 T cell receptor beta chains below, sequenced in a study of blood T cell repertoires in COVID-19. The table came from immunoSEQ multiplex PCR; TCRdb's copy has only in-frame clones and leaves some out. The sample yields about 190,000 clones, 81% seen once. The sequencing input was peripheral blood. The origin of the receptors is a woman aged 80 or over with COVID-19, enrolled during active disease.

This rearrangement joins TRBV7-9 to TRBJ1-1, with D tentatively TRBD1 (6 bases). Between the trimmed V and J ends, which lost 5 bases and 5 bases, there was a span of 15 bases. The V gene's germline CDR1 is SEHNR and CDR2 FQNEAQ (reference sequence). The CDR3 loop spans 14 amino acids. CDR3 loop: CASSTQGKGTEAFF. The CDR3 region has the DNA TGTGCCAGCAGCACCCAGGGGAAGGGTACTGAAGCTTTCTTT.

This chain joins TRBV3-1 (or the pseudogene TRBV3-2) and TRBJ2-7; D unresolved. The V end lost 5 bases, the J end lost 9 bases, and 14 bases lay between the germline ends. The CDR3 runs to 12 residues. Germline V gene data show CDR1 as LGHDT and CDR2 as YNNKEL (reference sequence). CDR3: CASSDLTYMQYF. The CDR3 DNA reads as TGTGCCAGCAGCGATTTGACTTACATGCAGTACTTC.

Note on this clone: One junction end disagrees with the germline gene, perhaps due to a read error. The chain is built from TRBV7-7 and TRBJ2-1, with 7 bases that match TRBD2. CDR1 is SSHAT, CDR2 FNYEAQ, per germline (reference sequence). CDR3 length: 14 residues. CDR3 amino acids: CASSLAGSYNEQFF. CDR3 DNA: TGTGCTAGCAGCTTAGCGGGCAGCTACAATGAGCAGTTCTTC.

The J gene is TRBJ1-2, the V gene TRBV12-3 or TRBV12-4; D unclear. V was shortened by 6 bases and J by 3 bases, with 11 bases between the two germline ends. The CDR3 is made up of 13 amino acids. The CDR3 loop is CASSPDWYYGYTF. The CDR3 DNA reads TGTGCCAGCAGCCCTGACTGGTACTATGGCTACACCTTC.

The chain joins TRBV29-1 to TRBJ1-4; no reliable D call. V was trimmed by 4 bases and J by 6 bases, leaving 12 bases between them. Germline V gene sequence: CDR1 SQVTM, CDR2 ANQGSEA. The CDR3 loop spans 13 amino acids. The CDR3 reads CSVGEVGYEKLFF. The DNA of the CDR3 is TGCAGCGTTGGAGAGGTCGGTTATGAAAAACTGTTTTTT.

The chain carries TRBV27 and TRBJ2-7; D call uncertain. V was shortened by 2 bases and J by 0 bases, with 8 bases between the two germline ends. The germline V gene encodes CDR1 MNHEY and CDR2 SMNVEV (reference sequence). CDR3 size: 14 residues. CDR3 coding DNA: TGTGCCAGCAGTTTAACCACATTCTCCTACGAGCAGTACTTC. It is translated as CASSLTTFSYEQYF.

This rearrangement joins TRBV19 to TRBJ2-2; perhaps TRBD1 as D (5 bases). V gave up 8 bases and J gave up 6 bases, with 16 bases separating them. The CDR3 is 14 residues long. Germline lookup yields CDR1 LNHDA and CDR2 SQIVND (reference sequence). CDR3 in amino acids: CASDNSLGAGELFF. The CDR3 nucleotides read TGTGCCAGTGACAACTCCTTAGGGGCCGGGGAGCTGTTTTTT.

V gene TRBV19 combines with J gene TRBJ2-1, with 8 bases matching TRBD2. J lost 5 bases, V lost 4 bases, and 7 bases had no gene match. Germline V gives CDR1 LNHDA, CDR2 SQIVND (reference sequence). The CDR3 consists of 15 residues. The CDR3 coding sequence is TGTGCCAGTAGTAACAGCGGGGGAGGGAACAATGAGCAGTTCTTC. Translation: CASSNSGGGNNEQFF.

The rearrangement uses TRBV5-8 and TRBJ1-3; D not resolved. Between the trimmed V and J ends, which lost 4 bases and 4 bases, there was a span of 6 bases. The CDR3 has 12 residues. Germline V gives CDR1 SGHTS, CDR2 YDEGEE. CDR3 sequence reads: CASSRGGNTIYF. Written as DNA, the CDR3 is TGTGCCAGCAGCCGAGGGGGAAACACCATATATTTT. The whole variable domain, filled in from reference TRBV5-8 and TRBJ1-3, reads EAGVTQSPTHLIKTRGQQATLRCSPISGHTSVYWYQQALGLGLQFLLWYDEGEERNRGNFPPRFSGRQFPNYSSELNVNALELEDSALYLCASSRGGNTIYFGEGSWLTVV.

This clone was found a few times. DNA for the CDR3: TGTGCCAGCAGCTTTCGTCCGGGGGGTGAGCAGTTCTTC. It specifies CASSFRPGGEQFF. The chain uses TRBV13 and TRBJ2-1, with TRBD2 matching 7 bases. CDR3 size: 13 residues. Germline values: CDR1 PRHDT, CDR2 FYEKMQ (reference sequence). Losses at the gene ends were 3 bases for V and 9 bases for J; bases not matched to a gene: 5.

The chain combines TRBV18 with TRBJ2-3; the match to TRBD2 covers 7 bases. This CDR3 region has 14 residues. The trim removed 4 bases at V and 5 bases at J, leaving 6 bases unmatched. Germline loops: CDR1 KGHSH, CDR2 LQKENI. The CDR3 nucleotides read TGTGCCAGCTCACACGCGGGAGAGGGAGATACGCAGTATTTT. It translates to CASSHAGEGDTQYF. Supplemented by reference TRBV18 and TRBJ2-3, the full variable domain reads NAGVMQNPRHLVRRRGQEARLRCSPMKGHSHVYWYRQLPEEGLKFMVYLQKENIIDESGMPKERFSAEFPKEGPSILRIQQVVRGDSAAYFCASSHAGEGDTQYFGPGTRLTVL.

This chain connects TRBV5-1 to TRBJ2-3, with 7 positions matching TRBD2. The CDR3 consists of 15 residues. J was trimmed by 1 base and V by 0 bases; bases with no gene match: 2. In germline, CDR1 is SGHRS, CDR2 YFSETQ. The chain's CDR3 is CASSLERGGTDTQYF. CDR3 sequence (DNA): TGCGCCAGCAGCTTGGAACGGGGGGGCACAGATACGCAGTATTTT. Supplemented by reference TRBV5-1 and TRBJ2-3, the full variable domain reads KAGVTQTPRYLIKTRGQQVTLSCSPISGHRSVSWYQQTPGQGLQFLFEYFSETQRNKGNFPGRFSGRQFSNSRSEMNVSTLELGDSALYLCASSLERGGTDTQYFGPGTRLTVL.

This chain joins TRBV7-2 and TRBJ2-7; D is ambiguous. This CDR3 spans 16 amino acids. V lost 5 bases and J 0 bases, leaving 17 bases between the germline ends. Germline assignment: CDR1 SGHTA and CDR2 FQGNSA. The CDR3 sequence is CASSPGYGGSSYEQYF. CDR3 DNA: TGTGCCAGCAGCCCCGGTTATGGCGGAAGCTCCTACGAGCAGTACTTC.